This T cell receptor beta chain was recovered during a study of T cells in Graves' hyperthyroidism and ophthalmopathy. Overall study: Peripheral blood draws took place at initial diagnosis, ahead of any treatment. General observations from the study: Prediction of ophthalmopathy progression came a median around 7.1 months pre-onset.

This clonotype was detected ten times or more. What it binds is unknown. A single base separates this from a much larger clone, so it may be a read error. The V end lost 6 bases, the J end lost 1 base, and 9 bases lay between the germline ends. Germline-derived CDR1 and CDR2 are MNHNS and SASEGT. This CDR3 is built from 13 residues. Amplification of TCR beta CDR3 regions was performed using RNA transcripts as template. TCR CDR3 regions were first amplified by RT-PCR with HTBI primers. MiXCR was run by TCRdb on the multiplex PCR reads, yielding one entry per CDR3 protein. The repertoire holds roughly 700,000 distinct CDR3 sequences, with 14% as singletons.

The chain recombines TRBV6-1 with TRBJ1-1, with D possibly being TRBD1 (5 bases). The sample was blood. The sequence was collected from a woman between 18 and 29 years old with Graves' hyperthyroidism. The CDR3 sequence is CASRDSGNTEAFF. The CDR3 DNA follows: TGTGCCAGCAGAGACAGTGGGAACACTGAAGCTTTCTTT.